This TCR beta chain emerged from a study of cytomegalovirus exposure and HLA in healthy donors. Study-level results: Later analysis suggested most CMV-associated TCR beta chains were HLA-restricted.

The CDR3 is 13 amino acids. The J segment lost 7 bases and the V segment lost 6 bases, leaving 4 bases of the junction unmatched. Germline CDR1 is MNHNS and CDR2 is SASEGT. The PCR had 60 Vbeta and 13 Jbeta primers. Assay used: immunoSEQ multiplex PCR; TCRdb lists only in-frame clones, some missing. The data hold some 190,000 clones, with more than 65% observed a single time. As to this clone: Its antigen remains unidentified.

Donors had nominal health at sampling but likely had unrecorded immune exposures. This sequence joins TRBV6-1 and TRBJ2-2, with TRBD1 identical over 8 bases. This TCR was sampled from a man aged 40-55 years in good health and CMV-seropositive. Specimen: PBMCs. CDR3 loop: CASRQGVNGELFF. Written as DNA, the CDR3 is TGTGCCAGCAGACAGGGGGTTAACGGGGAGCTGTTTTTT.